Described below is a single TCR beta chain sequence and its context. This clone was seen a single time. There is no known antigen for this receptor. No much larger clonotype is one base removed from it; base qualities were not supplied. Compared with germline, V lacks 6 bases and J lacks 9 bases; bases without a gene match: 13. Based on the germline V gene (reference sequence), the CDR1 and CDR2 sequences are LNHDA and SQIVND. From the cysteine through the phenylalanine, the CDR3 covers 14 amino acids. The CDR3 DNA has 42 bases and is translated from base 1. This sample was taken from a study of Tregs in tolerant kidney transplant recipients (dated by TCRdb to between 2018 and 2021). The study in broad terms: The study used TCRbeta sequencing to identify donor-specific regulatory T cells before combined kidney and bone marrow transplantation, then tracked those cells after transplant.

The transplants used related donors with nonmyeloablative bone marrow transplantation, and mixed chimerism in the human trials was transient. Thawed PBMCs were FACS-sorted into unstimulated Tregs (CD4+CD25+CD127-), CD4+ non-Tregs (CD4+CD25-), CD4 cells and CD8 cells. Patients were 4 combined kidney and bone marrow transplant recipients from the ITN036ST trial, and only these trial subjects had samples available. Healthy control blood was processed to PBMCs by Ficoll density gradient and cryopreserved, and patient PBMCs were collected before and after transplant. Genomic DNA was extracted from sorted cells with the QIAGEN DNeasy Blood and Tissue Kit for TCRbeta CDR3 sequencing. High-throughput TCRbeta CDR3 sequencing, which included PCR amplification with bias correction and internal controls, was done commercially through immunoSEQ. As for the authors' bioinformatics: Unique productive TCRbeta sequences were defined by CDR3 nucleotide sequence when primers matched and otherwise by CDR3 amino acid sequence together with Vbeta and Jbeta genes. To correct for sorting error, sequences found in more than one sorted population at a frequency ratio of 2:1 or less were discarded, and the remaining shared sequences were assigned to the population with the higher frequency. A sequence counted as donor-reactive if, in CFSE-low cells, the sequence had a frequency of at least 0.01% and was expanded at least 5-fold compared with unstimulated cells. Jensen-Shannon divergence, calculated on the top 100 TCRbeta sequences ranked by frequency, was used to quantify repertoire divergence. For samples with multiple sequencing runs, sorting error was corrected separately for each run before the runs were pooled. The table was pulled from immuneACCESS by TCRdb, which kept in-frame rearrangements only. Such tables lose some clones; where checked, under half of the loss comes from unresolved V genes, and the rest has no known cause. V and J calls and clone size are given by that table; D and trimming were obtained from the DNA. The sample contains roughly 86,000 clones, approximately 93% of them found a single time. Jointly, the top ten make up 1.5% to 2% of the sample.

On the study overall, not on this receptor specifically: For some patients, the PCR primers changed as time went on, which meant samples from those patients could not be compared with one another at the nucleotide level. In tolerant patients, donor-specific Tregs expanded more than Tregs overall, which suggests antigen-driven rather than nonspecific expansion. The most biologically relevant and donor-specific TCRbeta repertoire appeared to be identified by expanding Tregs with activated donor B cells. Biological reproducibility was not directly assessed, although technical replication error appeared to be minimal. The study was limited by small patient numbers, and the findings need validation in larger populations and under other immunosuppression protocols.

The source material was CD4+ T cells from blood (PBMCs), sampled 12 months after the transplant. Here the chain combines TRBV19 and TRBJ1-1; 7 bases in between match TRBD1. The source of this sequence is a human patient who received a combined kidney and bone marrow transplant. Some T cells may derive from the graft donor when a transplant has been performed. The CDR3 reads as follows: CASRLLTRGSKAFF. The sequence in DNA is TGTGCCAGTAGACTTCTAACCAGGGGGTCCAAAGCTTTCTTT.